This T cell receptor beta chain was documented in a study of cytomegalovirus exposure and HLA in healthy donors. Profiled with immunoSEQ multiplex PCR; TCRdb holds only in-frame clones, not every one. In the table there are about 82,000 clones, about 92% of which are singletons. Germline V CDR1 and CDR2: SGDLS, YYNGEE. CDR3 length: 14 residues. Trimming cost V 5 bases and J 0 bases, with 11 bases left between them. This chain uses TRBV9 with TRBJ1-1; D is unresolved. The clonotype was recovered from a man between 18 and 35 years old in good health and CMV-seronegative. The sample taken for sequencing was PBMCs. The CDR3: CASSRGGLNTEAFF. The CDR3, as DNA: TGTGCCAGCAGTAGAGGCGGGTTGAACACTGAAGCTTTCTTT.